The subject of this entry is one T cell receptor (beta chain). Its antigen is still unknown. For TCR beta, libraries came from iRepertoire HTBI primers and Arm-PCR of CDR3 regions. TCRdb redid the calling of the multiplex PCR reads with MiXCR, one entry per CDR3 protein. The sample lists hundreds of thousands of distinct CDR3 sequences, around 15% occurring once. This entry belongs to a study of regulatory T cells in long-lasting Graves disease. Findings and caveats of the study: Persistent Graves' patients showed reduced TCR diversity versus newly diagnosed patients.

Time point in this sample: newly diagnosed GD, antithyroid drugs for less than 3 months. PBMC RNA was the source of the TCR library. In addition, the sample was reused for a study of T cells in Graves' hyperthyroidism and ophthalmopathy. This second study notes: Clinical symptoms, serum thyroxine, TRAb, thyroid ultrasound and orbital computed tomography established diagnosis. Within blood appeared most thyroid clonotypes that had expanded above 0.001. A model of 13 V-J features distinguished ophthalmopathy from stable hyperthyroidism.

The sequence derives from a man between 18 and 29 years old with Graves disease. Source: peripheral blood mononuclear cells (PBMCs), taken at new diagnosis, from a patient treated with antithyroid drugs.

The DNA for the CDR3 is TGCGCCAGCGGAGAACTGGACACCCCATCCTACGAGCAGTACTTC. Translation gives CASGELDTPSYEQYF. The chain is built from TRBV5-1 and TRBJ2-7; D is perhaps TRBD1 (5 bases). This CDR3 is 15 amino acids long. The V end lost 7 bases, the J end lost 1 base, and 18 bases lay between the germline ends. Germline CDR1 is SGHRS and CDR2 is YFSETQ. The complete variable domain, with remaining parts taken from reference TRBV5-1 and TRBJ2-7, reads KAGVTQTPRYLIKTRGQQVTLSCSPISGHRSVSWYQQTPGQGLQFLFEYFSETQRNKGNFPGRFSGRQFSNSRSEMNVSTLELGDSALYLCASGELDTPSYEQYFGPGTRLTVT.